This TCR beta chain was identified in a study of human CD8 memory T cell subsets. Of note for this clonotype: Its target is unknown.

Findings and limits, study-wide: In stem-like memory T cells, Chao1 estimates suggested more diversity than in precursor exhausted T cells.

CDR3 length equals 15 residues. Germline V gene sequence: CDR1 SGHRS, CDR2 YFSETQ. By UMI-labeled 5' RACE, the TCR beta libraries were made. TCRdb reprocessed the 5' RACE reads, keeping one entry per CDR3 protein, no DNA. Recorded here are thousands of distinct CDR3 sequences; the top ten clones represent around a fifth. The term TPEX covered CCR7+ PD-1+ TIGIT+ early memory CD8+ T cells that had exhausted-like traits. This receptor was taken from a human donor in good health. The chain couples TRBV5-1 to TRBJ2-5; the D call from TCRdb, TRBD1, cannot be confirmed without DNA. The sample comprised CD8+ T cells from PBMCs. The CDR3: CASSFGSGGQETQYF.